This T cell receptor beta chain was sequenced in a study of shared clonotypes between healthy human individuals. Of note for this clone: The same CDR3 can be traced to other DNA sequences in this sample.

Produced via immunoSEQ multiplex PCR; TCRdb's table is partial and in-frame only. There are under 550,000 clones in the sample; almost 97% occur only once, and 0.055% to 0.075% lies in the top ten. V shed 6 bases and J shed 4 bases, with 13 bases lying between them. Germline values: CDR1 MNHEY, CDR2 SMNVEV (reference sequence). The CDR3 length is 13 residues. This receptor was identified in a woman aged 25-40 years in good health. Sequencing was performed on naive CD4+ T cells sorted from blood. Subset given: CD45RA+ positively selected. The chain carries TRBV27 and TRBJ2-7; D may correspond to TRBD1 or TRBD2 (5 bases each). The CDR3 bases are TGTGCCAGCAGGGAAGGGACGGGGTACGAGCAGTACTTC. It yields the protein CASREGTGYEQYF.